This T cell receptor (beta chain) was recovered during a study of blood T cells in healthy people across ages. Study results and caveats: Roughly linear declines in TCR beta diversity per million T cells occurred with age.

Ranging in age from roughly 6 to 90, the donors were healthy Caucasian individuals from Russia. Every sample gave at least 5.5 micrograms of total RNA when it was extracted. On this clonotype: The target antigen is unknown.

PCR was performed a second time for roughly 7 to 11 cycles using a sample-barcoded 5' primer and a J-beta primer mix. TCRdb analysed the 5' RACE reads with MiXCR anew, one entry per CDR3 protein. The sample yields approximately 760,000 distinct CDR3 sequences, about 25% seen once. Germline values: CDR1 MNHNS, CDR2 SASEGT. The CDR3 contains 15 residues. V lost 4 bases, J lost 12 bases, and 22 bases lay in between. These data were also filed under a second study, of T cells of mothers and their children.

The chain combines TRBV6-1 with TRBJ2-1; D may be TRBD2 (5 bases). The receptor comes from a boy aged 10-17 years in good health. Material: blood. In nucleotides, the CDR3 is TGTGCCAGCAGTGTCTACGAGGGAGCTAGGATTCGGCAGTTCTTC. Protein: CASSVYEGARIRQFF.